These 26 T cell receptor beta chains came from one sample sequenced in a study of T cell repertoires in cytomegalovirus infection. TCRdb analysed the reads with MiXCR anew, one entry per CDR3 protein. The data contain about 340,000 distinct CDR3 sequences, about 28% of them singletons. No antigen has been assigned to these receptors. This specimen was cultured PBMCs, taken from culture after CMV antigen stimulation. Receptors were obtained from a human donor in good health (CMV status not recorded). Some clones in this sample may be carry-over from other donors' samples.

The gene calls are TRBV3-1 and TRBJ1-1, with 7 positions matching TRBD1. V lost 4 bases and J lost 0; bases outside the gene matches: 5. This CDR3 comprises 15 residues. Per germline, CDR1 LGHDT and CDR2 YNNKEL (reference sequence). CDR3 bases: TGTGCCAGCAGCCCGAGGGACAGCATGAACACTGAAGCTTTCTTT. It is translated as CASSPRDSMNTEAFF.

The chain has TRBV7-9 and TRBJ2-6; no clear D. V lost 8 bases to trimming and J lost 0 bases, with 11 bases between them. The CDR3 covers 15 residues. Germline V gives CDR1 SEHNR, CDR2 FQNEAQ (reference sequence). The CDR3 DNA is TGTGCCAGCTTAGATGTTAGCTCTGGGGCCAACGTCCTGACTTTC. Its translation is CASLDVSSGANVLTF.

The genes are TRBV14 and TRBJ2-2; 7 nucleotides match TRBD1. The CDR3 runs to 16 residues. Germline V gives CDR1 SGHDN, CDR2 FVKESK. V shed 4 bases, J shed 1 base, and the junction held 6 bases outside the gene matches. The CDR3 DNA is TGTGCCAGCAGCCTATCCCGGGACAGGAACACCGGGGAGCTGTTTTTT. Protein sequence: CASSLSRDRNTGELFF. The variable domain in full, completed from reference TRBV14 and TRBJ2-2, reads EAGVTQFPSHSVIEKGQTVTLRCDPISGHDNLYWYRRVMGKEIKFLLHFVKESKQDESGMPNNRFLAERTGGTYSTLKVQPAELEDSGVYFCASSLSRDRNTGELFFGEGSRLTVL.

This clonotype has a handful of counts. The chain combines TRBV6-5 with TRBJ1-2; 8 bases are shared with TRBD1. Germline CDR1 is MNHEY and CDR2 is SVGAGI. The junction had 13 bases not matched to a gene; V was cut back by 2 bases and J by 5 bases. The CDR3 contains 17 residues. The CDR3 sequence: CASSYVSWTGRQYGYTF. CDR3 DNA sequence: TGTGCCAGCAGTTACGTGTCGTGGACAGGGCGGCAGTATGGCTACACCTTC.

V and J are TRBV7-8 and TRBJ2-3, with 8 bases that match TRBD1. This CDR3 contains 16 residues. V shed 5 bases and J 2 bases; nucleotides not matched to a gene: 9. Germline V gene sequence: CDR1 SGHVS, CDR2 FQNEAQ. CDR3 sequence: CASSRGTGSNTDTQYF. In nucleotides, the CDR3 is TGTGCCAGCAGCCGCGGGACAGGTTCGAACACAGATACGCAGTATTTT.

The CDR3 spells CASTSHGGYGYTF. The CDR3 DNA follows: TGTGCCAGTACCAGTCACGGGGGATATGGCTACACCTTC. The J gene is TRBJ1-2, the V gene TRBV19; TRBD1 is a possible D gene (5 bases). V dropped 7 bases and J dropped 5 bases, with 14 bases sitting between them. Germline V gene lookup returns CDR1 LNHDA and CDR2 SQIVND (reference sequence). The CDR3 covers 13 residues. Full variable domain (missing parts from reference TRBV19 and TRBJ1-2): DGGITQSPKYLFRKEGQNVTLSCEQNLNHDAMYWYRQDPGQGLRLIYYSQIVNDFQKGDIAEGYSVSREKKESFPLTVTSAQKNPTAFYLCASTSHGGYGYTFGSGTRLTVV.

V usage is TRBV10-3 and J usage is TRBJ2-1; the match to TRBD2 covers 10 bases. CDR1 is ENHRY, CDR2 SYGVKD, per germline. J gave up 3 bases and V 8 bases, and 7 bases lay outside the gene matches. The CDR3 covers 15 residues. In DNA, the CDR3 is TGTGCCATCGGTCCTGGACTAGCGGTCTACAATGAGCAGTTCTTC. This gives the protein CAIGPGLAVYNEQFF.

V gene TRBV4-2 combines with J gene TRBJ1-2, with 7 positions matching TRBD1. V shed 1 base and J 8 bases; nucleotides not matched to a gene: 10. The CDR3 loop spans 15 amino acids. The germline CDR1 and CDR2 sequences are LGHNA and YNFKEQ. The CDR3 DNA reads as TGTGCCAGCAGCCAAGGATCAGAGGGGGCCGGGGGCTACACCTTC. Protein product: CASSQGSEGAGGYTF.

The chain recombines TRBV12-3 or TRBV12-4 with TRBJ1-2, with TRBD1 identical over 8 bases. The junction had 10 bases not matched to a gene; V was cut back by 6 bases and J by 4 bases. This CDR3 comprises 15 residues. In DNA, the CDR3 is TGTGCCAGCAGCCGAGCCAGACAGGGGTTCTATGGCTACACCTTC. This translates into CASSRARQGFYGYTF.

This chain uses TRBV9 with TRBJ2-2, with 8 bases fitting TRBD1. This CDR3 comprises 15 residues. The V segment lost 2 bases and the J segment 4 bases; nucleotides outside the gene matches: 4. The germline V gene encodes CDR1 SGDLS and CDR2 YYNGEE. The CDR3 bases are TGTGCCAGCAGCGTGGGACAGGAGGGCACCGGGGAGCTGTTTTTT. It codes for CASSVGQEGTGELFF. The complete variable domain, with remaining parts taken from reference TRBV9 and TRBJ2-2, reads DSGVTQTPKHLITATGQRVTLRCSPRSGDLSVYWYQQSLDQGLQFLIQYYNGEERAKGNILERFSAQQFPDLHSELNLSSLELGDSALYFCASSVGQEGTGELFFGEGSRLTVL.

The chain recombines TRBV9 with TRBJ2-1; TRBD1 aligns across 8 bases. V shed 3 bases, J shed 3 bases, and the junction held 11 bases outside the gene matches. There are 17 residues in the CDR3. Germline lookup yields CDR1 SGDLS and CDR2 YYNGEE. CDR3: CASSEGPAGGLYNEQFF. CDR3 nucleotides: TGTGCCAGCAGCGAGGGGCCGGCAGGGGGCCTCTACAATGAGCAGTTCTTC.

This chain links TRBV28 with TRBJ2-3, with 9 bases that match TRBD2. Unmatched junction bases numbered 9, after V lost 2 bases and J lost 6 bases. The CDR3 has 16 residues. Germline V gene data show CDR1 as MDHEN and CDR2 as SYDVKM. The CDR3, as DNA: TGTGCCAGCAGTTTACGGAGGGCTAGCGGGATGGATACGCAGTATTTT. Residues: CASSLRRASGMDTQYF.

This chain connects TRBV7-2 to TRBJ2-7; D gene uncertain. Germline values: CDR1 SGHTA, CDR2 FQGNSA. Trimming took 7 bases from V and 7 from J, leaving 20 bases between them. This CDR3 region has 14 residues. The CDR3 is CASTSAIAAEEQYF. The CDR3 DNA sequence: TGTGCCAGCACCTCCGCCATCGCTGCGGAGGAGCAGTACTTC.

This clonotype was seen a few times. The chain links TRBV11-2 to TRBJ1-3; D uncertain. Germline CDR1 is SGHAT and CDR2 is FQNNGV. The CDR3 contains 16 residues. V lost 5 bases to trimming and J lost 3 bases, with 17 bases between them. The CDR3 region is CASSPHPGLSGNTIYF. CDR3 nucleotides: TGTGCCAGCAGCCCCCACCCCGGGTTAAGTGGAAACACCATATATTTT.

This clonotype occurred a few times. V is TRBV7-2 and J is TRBJ2-2, with a weak D call TRBD2 (5 bases). Trimming cost V 5 bases and J 3 bases, with 10 bases left between them. Germline values: CDR1 SGHTA, CDR2 FQGNSA. CDR3 size: 14 residues. The CDR3 loop reads CASSPRGDTGELFF. CDR3 in DNA: TGTGCCAGCAGCCCCCGGGGAGACACCGGGGAGCTGTTTTTT.

The genes are TRBV7-9 and TRBJ2-7; possible D gene TRBD2, 7 bases. This CDR3 contains 14 residues. Germline-derived CDR1 and CDR2 are SEHNR and FQNEAQ (reference sequence). Deletions cut 5 bases from V and 3 bases from J, with 14 bases between. The CDR3 here is CASSHTRGLYEQYF. CDR3 sequence (DNA): TGTGCCAGCAGCCACACGCGGGGGCTCTACGAGCAGTACTTC. The variable domain in full, completed from reference TRBV7-9 and TRBJ2-7, reads DTGVSQNPRHKITKRGQNVTFRCDPISEHNRLYWYRQTLGQGPEFLTYFQNEAQLEKSRLLSDRFSAERPKGSFSTLEIQRTEQGDSAMYLCASSHTRGLYEQYFGPGTRLTVT.

This rearrangement joins TRBV10-3 to TRBJ2-2; D may match TRBD1 or TRBD2 (5 bases each). The CDR3 loop spans 12 amino acids. Germline-derived CDR1 and CDR2 are ENHRY and SYGVKD. Trimming removed 9 bases at V and 5 bases at J, with 10 bases between. The CDR3 sequence: CAIGGGTGELFF. DNA for the CDR3: TGTGCCATTGGGGGTGGAACCGGGGAGCTGTTTTTT.

The genes are TRBV12-3 or TRBV12-4 and TRBJ2-5, with D possibly being TRBD2 (5 bases). V lost 8 bases to trimming and J lost 0 bases, with 13 bases between them. The CDR3 extends over 14 amino acids. CDR3 region: CASSLQADQETQYF. The CDR3 bases are TGTGCCAGCTCCCTCCAAGCGGACCAAGAGACCCAGTACTTC.

This clonotype was counted ten times or more. CDR3 nucleotides: TGTGCCAGCAGCTGGGACACACAAGAGACCCAGTACTTC. Its translation is CASSWDTQETQYF. The chain combines TRBV7-9 with TRBJ2-5; possible D gene TRBD1, 6 bases. This CDR3 region has 13 residues. Trimming took 4 bases from V and 2 from J, leaving 8 bases between them. The germline V gene has CDR1 SEHNR and CDR2 FQNEAQ (reference sequence).

The chain recombines TRBV27 with TRBJ1-5; D is uncertain. The CDR3 covers 16 residues. The germline V gene has CDR1 MNHEY and CDR2 SMNVEV (reference sequence). Trimming pared 2 bases from V and 0 bases from J, leaving 11 bases between. The CDR3 DNA sequence: TGTGCCAGCAGTTTAAGGGCAGTATATAGCAATCAGCCCCAGCATTTT. This sequence encodes CASSLRAVYSNQPQHF.

The table lists this clonotype with a few counts. The chain couples TRBV7-3 to TRBJ2-1; D remains unclear. Germline V lookup: CDR1 SGHTA, CDR2 FQGTGA. Trimming took 6 bases from V and 7 from J, leaving 13 bases between them. This CDR3 spans 13 amino acids. CDR3 DNA sequence: TGTGCCAGCAGTTCCGTCAAGGAGAATGAGCAGTTCTTC. Amino acid sequence: CASSSVKENEQFF.

The genes are TRBV6-2 or TRBV6-3 and TRBJ1-4; D not certain. The CDR3 is 14 residues long. The V end was cut by 5 bases, the J end by 3 bases, with 10 bases between. CDR1 MNHEY and CDR2 SVGEGT come from the germline V gene. The DNA of the CDR3 is TGTGCCAGCAGTACACCGGACCCTAATGAAAAACTGTTTTTT. Translation gives CASSTPDPNEKLFF.

The chain joins TRBV19 to TRBJ2-2, with D possibly being TRBD2 (6 bases). This CDR3 is built from 17 residues. Trimming removed 1 base from V and 5 bases from J, with 17 bases in between. Germline loops: CDR1 LNHDA, CDR2 SQIVND (reference sequence). This chain's CDR3 is CASSIGRLGVRTGELFF. The CDR3 coding sequence is TGTGCCAGTAGTATAGGGAGACTAGGGGTACGGACCGGGGAGCTGTTTTTT.

The chain is built from TRBV5-1 and TRBJ2-5; 7 bases are shared with TRBD1. The CDR3 runs to 17 residues. Germline V gene lookup returns CDR1 SGHRS and CDR2 YFSETQ. With 3 bases clipped from V and 2 bases from J, the junction kept 13 bases outside the gene matches. CDR3 nucleotides: TGCGCCAGCAGCTCCCAAACAGGGGTTCGAGGACAAGAGACCCAGTACTTC. Translating gives CASSSQTGVRGQETQYF.

This clonotype occurred a few times. V usage is TRBV28 and J usage is TRBJ2-1, with D perhaps matching TRBD2 (5 bases). The V gene's germline CDR1 is MDHEN and CDR2 SYDVKM. This CDR3 comprises 18 residues. V was cut by 6 bases and J by 5 bases, with 26 bases left in between. DNA of the CDR3: TGTGCCAGCAGCCAACTATCCCTCCGCGTATCGGAGGACAATGAGCAGTTCTTC. Its translation is CASSQLSLRVSEDNEQFF.

J is TRBJ1-5 and V is TRBV6-6; D is undetermined. The V and J ends lost 6 bases and 0 bases respectively, with 9 bases between them. Germline V gene sequence: CDR1 MNHNY, CDR2 SVGAGI (reference sequence). This CDR3 has 14 amino acids. CDR3 protein: CASRTTNSNQPQHF. In DNA, the CDR3 is TGTGCCAGCAGAACGACCAATAGCAATCAGCCCCAGCATTTT.